This TCR beta chain was identified during a study of T cell responses to AZD1222 COVID-19 vaccine. General study findings and limits: Repertoires were obtained solely post-peak T cell response. AZD1222 recipients seropositive at baseline numbered only 5 to 7. Spike as a whole was targeted by vaccine-associated CD4 TCRs, dominant at 160-218 and 743-854.

With respect to this clone: Its antigen is currently unknown.

TCRdb's copy holds only in-frame clones and misses some; the assay was immunoSEQ multiplex PCR. The sample has some 160,000 clones, more than 85% seen once; the top ten hold roughly 0.9%. Specimen: peripheral blood, collected on day 0 of AZD1222 vaccination. The source of this sequence is an adult in good health.

CDR3 residues: CASSLAGNGYTF. The CDR3, as DNA: TGTGCCAGCAGCTTAGCAGGGAATGGCTACACCTTC. The rearrangement joins TRBV7-8 to TRBJ1-2, with D uncertain. This CDR3 has 12 amino acids. Looked up from germline, CDR1 is SGHVS and CDR2 is FQNEAQ. Trimming removed 0 bases at V and 6 bases at J, with 5 bases between.